One sample yielded the 19 T cell receptor beta chains listed below, sequenced in a study of cytomegalovirus exposure and HLA in healthy donors. Both 60 Vbeta primers and 13 Jbeta primers went into the PCR. Libraries were prepared by immunoSEQ multiplex PCR; TCRdb keeps only in-frame clonotypes and omits some of them. The sample consists of some 120,000 clones, approximately 70% of them appearing once. Sequenced material: PBMCs. The receptors originated from a woman aged 25 to 39 in good health and CMV-seronegative.

The rearrangement joins TRBV5-6 to TRBJ2-7, with D perhaps matching TRBD1 (5 bases). Trimming cost V 1 base and J 1 base, with 15 bases left between them. The CDR3 is made up of 16 amino acids. CDR1 is SGHDT and CDR2 is YYEEEE in the germline V gene. This CDR3 reads CASSLRLTEKSYEQYF. The CDR3 DNA follows: TGTGCCAGCAGCTTGAGATTGACAGAAAAGTCCTACGAGCAGTACTTC.

The count of this clone is one. The rearrangement joins TRBV5-4 to TRBJ2-2; a possible D gene is TRBD2 (6 bases). V dropped 4 bases and J dropped 1 base, with 14 bases sitting between them. CDR1 is SGHNT and CDR2 is YYREEE in the germline V gene (reference sequence). The CDR3 sequence is 16 residues long. CDR3 bases: TGTGCCAGCAGCCCGATCTCCGGGAGGAACACCGGGGAGCTGTTTTTT. Translation gives CASSPISGRNTGELFF.

The count of this clone is one. V gene TRBV7-8 combines with J gene TRBJ1-5; unclear D gene. V was trimmed by 3 bases and J by 6 bases, leaving 12 bases between them. There are 14 residues in the CDR3. CDR1 SGHVS and CDR2 FQNEAQ come from the germline V gene. CDR3: CASSLHSSGQPQHF. The CDR3 DNA sequence: TGTGCCAGCAGCTTGCATTCCAGCGGTCAGCCCCAGCATTTT.

The chain carries TRBV7-3 and TRBJ1-1; D possibly corresponds to TRBD1 (5 bases). Germline lookup yields CDR1 SGHTA and CDR2 FQGTGA. This CDR3 comprises 13 residues. Trimming took 5 bases from V and 1 from J, leaving 8 bases between them. The CDR3 reads CASSIQGNTEAFF. CDR3 DNA: TGTGCCAGCAGCATTCAGGGGAACACTGAAGCTTTCTTT. The variable domain in full, completed from reference TRBV7-3 and TRBJ1-1, reads GAGVSQTPSNKVTEKGKYVELRCDPISGHTALYWYRQSLGQGPEFLIYFQGTGAADDSGLPNDRFFAVRPEGSVSTLKIQRTERGDSAVYLCASSIQGNTEAFFGQGTRLTVV.

The V call is TRBV19, the J call TRBJ1-1, with a possible D match to TRBD1 (5 bases). This CDR3 is 14 amino acids long. Trimming cost V 3 bases and J 0 bases, with 8 bases left between them. Germline CDR1 and CDR2: LNHDA and SQIVND (reference sequence). CDR3 nucleotides: TGTGCCAGTAGTATCGGGGGTTTGAACACTGAAGCTTTCTTT. It is translated as CASSIGGLNTEAFF.

The gene calls are TRBV7-6 and TRBJ1-5, with D unresolved. In germline, CDR1 is SGHVS, CDR2 FNYEAQ. This CDR3 contains 16 residues. With 2 bases removed from V and 0 bases from J, the gap between germline ends came to 11 bases. For the CDR3, the DNA is TGTGCCAGCAGCTTATCGGAGGGCCTTAGCAATCAGCCCCAGCATTTT. As protein: CASSLSEGLSNQPQHF.

The J gene is TRBJ2-7, the V gene TRBV7-9, with D maybe TRBD2 (6 bases). Trimming cost V 6 bases and J 0 bases, with 15 bases left between them. This CDR3 has 15 amino acids. Germline CDR1 SEHNR, CDR2 FQNEAQ (reference sequence). The CDR3 DNA is TGTGCCAGCAGTTCCCGGGACTCTTTCTCCTACGAGCAGTACTTC. Translation: CASSSRDSFSYEQYF.

The J gene is TRBJ1-1, the V gene TRBV13, with D maybe TRBD1 (6 bases). The CDR3 loop spans 13 amino acids. The V end was cut by 5 bases, the J end by 3 bases, with 10 bases between. Germline loops: CDR1 PRHDT, CDR2 FYEKMQ (reference sequence). The CDR3 here is CASSPGQHTEAFF. CDR3 nucleotide sequence: TGTGCCAGCAGCCCAGGACAGCACACTGAAGCTTTCTTT.

The J gene is TRBJ1-1, the V gene TRBV7-9; 7 bases agree with TRBD1. The CDR3 has 14 residues. Germline trimming cut 4 bases from V and 1 base from J; bases unmatched to any gene: 3. Looked up from germline, CDR1 is SEHNR and CDR2 is FQNEAQ (reference sequence). CDR3 amino acids: CASSWTGKNTEAFF. The CDR3 coding sequence is TGTGCCAGCAGCTGGACAGGAAAGAACACTGAAGCTTTCTTT.

The rearrangement joins TRBV5-1 to TRBJ2-4; 9 bases match TRBD1. Trimming cost V 4 bases and J 7 bases; bases outside gene matches: 9. This CDR3 has 15 residues. CDR1 is SGHRS, CDR2 YFSETQ, per germline. The CDR3 sequence: CASSETGGEWNIQYF. CDR3 nucleotides: TGCGCCAGCAGCGAAACAGGGGGCGAATGGAACATTCAGTACTTC.

The chain has TRBV11-2 and TRBJ2-3; 13 bases fit TRBD2. Germline CDR1 and CDR2: SGHAT and FQNNGV. Trimming took 4 bases from V and 2 from J; bases not matched to a gene: 3. The CDR3 covers 16 residues. This CDR3 is CASSSLAGGHTDTQYF. In DNA, the CDR3 is TGTGCCAGCAGCTCACTAGCGGGGGGGCACACAGATACGCAGTATTTT. Full variable domain (missing parts from reference TRBV11-2 and TRBJ2-3): EAGVAQSPRYKIIEKRQSVAFWCNPISGHATLYWYQQILGQGPKLLIQFQNNGVVDDSQLPKDRFSAERLKGVDSTLKIQPAKLEDSAVYLCASSSLAGGHTDTQYFGPGTRLTVL.

V gene TRBV2 combines with J gene TRBJ1-2, with D maybe TRBD1 (6 bases). Germline V gene sequence: CDR1 SNHLY, CDR2 FYNNEI. Deletions cut 6 bases from V and 8 bases from J, with 16 bases between. This CDR3 is 13 amino acids long. The CDR3 DNA reads TGTGCCAGCAGACCTCAGGGGCCCTTGGGCTACACCTTC. Encoded protein: CASRPQGPLGYTF. The entire variable domain, with the rest obtained from reference TRBV2 and TRBJ1-2, is as follows: EPEVTQTPSHQVTQMGQEVILRCVPISNHLYFYWYRQILGQKVEFLVSFYNNEISEKSEIFDDQFSVERPDGSNFTLKIRSTKLEDSAMYFCASRPQGPLGYTFGSGTRLTVV.

This sequence joins TRBV5-4 and TRBJ2-3; 8 bases match TRBD2. The CDR3 spans 16 residues. CDR1 SGHNT and CDR2 YYREEE come from the germline V gene (reference sequence). V shed 3 bases and J 4 bases; nucleotides not matched to a gene: 10. The CDR3: CASSSEGGRRPDTQYF. The CDR3 DNA sequence: TGTGCCAGCAGCTCGGAGGGCGGGAGGAGGCCAGATACGCAGTATTTT.

The chain links TRBV7-6 to TRBJ2-2; no clear D gene. V lost 0 bases and J lost 5, with 7 bases in between. The CDR3 is 14 amino acids. The germline gives CDR1 SGHVS, CDR2 FNYEAQ. CDR3 nucleotides: TGTGCCAGCAGCTTAGCCGGAGTGACCGGGGAGCTGTTTTTT. Protein product: CASSLAGVTGELFF.

This clone was seen only a few times. The rearrangement links TRBV5-1 to TRBJ2-7, with 7 bases lining up with TRBD2. Germline V gene lookup returns CDR1 SGHRS and CDR2 YFSETQ. The length of the CDR3 is 14 residues. The junction had 8 bases not matched to a gene; V was cut back by 3 bases and J by 5 bases. CDR3 region: CASSSSGRENEQYF. DNA of the CDR3: TGCGCCAGCAGCTCGAGCGGGCGGGAGAACGAGCAGTACTTC.

The V and J genes are TRBV5-1 and TRBJ1-1; no definite D call. Trimming removed 0 bases from V and 0 bases from J, with 9 bases in between. Per germline, CDR1 SGHRS and CDR2 YFSETQ. This CDR3 spans 15 amino acids. CDR3 amino acids: CASSLVTEMNTEAFF. CDR3 sequence (DNA): TGCGCCAGCAGCTTGGTTACGGAGATGAACACTGAAGCTTTCTTT.

The rearrangement uses TRBV29-1 and TRBJ2-7, with TRBD2 matching over 9 bases. From germline, CDR1 is SQVTM and CDR2 ANQGSEA. Germline trimming cut 6 bases from V and 0 bases from J; bases unmatched to any gene: 6. The length of the CDR3 is 14 residues. CDR3 sequence (DNA): TGCAGCGTACCCAGTAGCGGGGGCTCCTACGAGCAGTACTTC. This sequence encodes CSVPSSGGSYEQYF.

This sequence joins TRBV19 and TRBJ1-2; 8 nucleotides match TRBD1. The CDR3 covers 19 residues. J gave up 5 bases and V 0 bases, and 17 bases lay outside the gene matches. CDR1 is LNHDA and CDR2 is SQIVND in the germline V gene (reference sequence). The DNA of the CDR3 is TGTGCCAGTAGTATAGATTACGGGTTGGCGGGACAGGAGAAATATGGCTACACCTTC. It is translated as CASSIDYGLAGQEKYGYTF.

Comments on this clone: Other DNA sequences of this sample code for an identical CDR3. The chain recombines TRBV30 with TRBJ2-3; tentative D call: TRBD2 (6 bases). The V end lost 4 bases, the J end lost 4 bases, and 15 bases lay between the germline ends. This CDR3 contains 14 residues. From germline, CDR1 is GTSNPN and CDR2 SVGIG (reference sequence). Here the CDR3 DNA reads TGTGCCTGGAACGTAGGAGGGATCGCAGATACGCAGTATTTT. This gives the protein CAWNVGGIADTQYF.